The sequence of this TCR beta chain was determined in a study of cytomegalovirus exposure and HLA in healthy donors. The V end lost 2 bases, the J end lost 4 bases, and 3 bases lay between the germline ends. Germline values: CDR1 SGHTA, CDR2 FQGNSA. CDR3 size: 11 residues. 13 Jbeta primers and 60 Vbeta primers were used for the PCR. Clones were sequenced by immunoSEQ multiplex PCR, and TCRdb holds only the in-frame ones, with some missing. This sample has over 110,000 clones, with 82% found just once. The source is a male donor in good health and CMV-seronegative. V is TRBV7-2 and J is TRBJ2-7, with D uncertain. Sequenced: PBMCs. CDR3 amino acids: CASSLLYEQYF. Written as DNA, the CDR3 is TGTGCCAGCAGCTTACTATACGAGCAGTACTTC.